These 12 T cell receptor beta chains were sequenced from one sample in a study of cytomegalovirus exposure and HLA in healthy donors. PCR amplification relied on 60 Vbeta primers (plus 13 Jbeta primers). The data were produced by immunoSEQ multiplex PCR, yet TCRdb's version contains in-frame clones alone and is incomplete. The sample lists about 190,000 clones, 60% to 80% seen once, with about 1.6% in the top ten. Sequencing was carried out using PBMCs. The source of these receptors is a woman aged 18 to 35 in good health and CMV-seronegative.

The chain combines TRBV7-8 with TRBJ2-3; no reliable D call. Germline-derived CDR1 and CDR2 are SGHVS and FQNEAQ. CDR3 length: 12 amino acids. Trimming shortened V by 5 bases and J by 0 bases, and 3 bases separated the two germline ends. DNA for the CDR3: TGTGCCAGCAGCACAAGCACAGATACGCAGTATTTT. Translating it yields CASSTSTDTQYF.

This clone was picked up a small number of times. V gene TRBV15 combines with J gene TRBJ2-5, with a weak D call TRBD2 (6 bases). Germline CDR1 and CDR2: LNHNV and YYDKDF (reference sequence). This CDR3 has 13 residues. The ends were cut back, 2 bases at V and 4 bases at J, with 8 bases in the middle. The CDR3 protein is CATSRTSSETQYF. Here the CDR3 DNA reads TGTGCCACCAGCAGAACTAGCTCAGAGACCCAGTACTTC. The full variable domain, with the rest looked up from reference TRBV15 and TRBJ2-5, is DAMVIQNPRYQVTQFGKPVTLSCSQTLNHNVMYWYQQKSSQAPKLLFHYYDKDFNNEADTPDNFQSRRPNTSFCFLDIRSPGLGDTAMYLCATSRTSSETQYFGPGTRLLVL.

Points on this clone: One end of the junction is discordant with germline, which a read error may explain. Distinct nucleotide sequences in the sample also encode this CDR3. As DNA, the CDR3 is TGTGCCAGCAGCGAAGGGGGGCCCTACGAGCAGTACTTC. This translates into CASSEGGPYEQYF. The chain employs TRBV2 and TRBJ2-7, with D possibly being TRBD1 or TRBD2 (6 bases each). Germline CDR1 SNHLY, CDR2 FYNNEI. The CDR3 is 13 amino acids.

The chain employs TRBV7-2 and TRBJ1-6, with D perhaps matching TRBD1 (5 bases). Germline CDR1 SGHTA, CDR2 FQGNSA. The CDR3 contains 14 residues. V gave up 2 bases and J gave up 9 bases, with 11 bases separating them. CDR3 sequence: CASSLIGGGSPLHF. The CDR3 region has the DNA TGTGCCAGCAGCTTAATTGGGGGAGGTTCACCCCTCCACTTT.

The CDR3 is CASSSPGGDSSYSTDTQYF. DNA of the CDR3: TGTGCCAGCAGCTCGCCAGGAGGGGACAGTTCCTATAGCACAGATACGCAGTATTTT. V and J are TRBV7-6 and TRBJ2-3; a possible D gene is TRBD1 (7 bases). This CDR3 region has 19 residues. CDR1 and CDR2 (germline): SGHVS, FNYEAQ. Trimming removed 4 bases from V and 0 bases from J, with 23 bases in between.

Written as DNA, the CDR3 is TGTGCCAGCAGTTCCGGACAGAGATATGGCTACACCTTC. Translating it yields CASSSGQRYGYTF. The chain joins TRBV28 to TRBJ1-2, with a tentative D call TRBD1 (6 bases). There are 13 residues in the CDR3. Germline lookup yields CDR1 MDHEN and CDR2 SYDVKM. Trimming shortened V by 4 bases and J by 5 bases, and 11 bases separated the two germline ends.

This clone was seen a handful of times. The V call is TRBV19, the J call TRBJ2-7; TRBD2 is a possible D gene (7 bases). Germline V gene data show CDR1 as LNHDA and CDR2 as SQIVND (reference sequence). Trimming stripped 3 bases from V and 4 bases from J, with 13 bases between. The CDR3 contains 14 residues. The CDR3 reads CASSIRGGAYEQYF. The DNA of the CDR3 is TGTGCCAGTAGTATTAGGGGGGGCGCGTACGAGCAGTACTTC.

This chain's CDR3 is CASSSDRVGEKLFF. CDR3 nucleotide sequence: TGTGCCAGCAGCTCAGACAGGGTTGGTGAAAAACTGTTTTTT. The rearrangement uses TRBV7-6 and TRBJ1-4; 7 nucleotides align to TRBD1. Germline-derived CDR1 and CDR2 are SGHVS and FNYEAQ. J gave up 7 bases and V 4 bases, and 6 bases lay outside the gene matches. The CDR3 runs to 14 residues.

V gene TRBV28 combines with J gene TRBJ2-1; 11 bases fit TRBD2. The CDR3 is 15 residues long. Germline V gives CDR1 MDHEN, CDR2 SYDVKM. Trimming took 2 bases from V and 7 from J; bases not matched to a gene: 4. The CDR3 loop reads CASSLLAGGRNEQFF. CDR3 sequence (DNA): TGTGCCAGCAGTTTACTAGCGGGGGGTCGGAATGAGCAGTTCTTC.

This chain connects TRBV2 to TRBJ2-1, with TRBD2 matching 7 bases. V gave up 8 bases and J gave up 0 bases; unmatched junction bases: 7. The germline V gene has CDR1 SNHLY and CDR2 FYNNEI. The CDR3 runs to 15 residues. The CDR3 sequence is CASGRGLHSYNEQFF. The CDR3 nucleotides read TGTGCCAGCGGCCGGGGACTACACTCCTACAATGAGCAGTTCTTC.

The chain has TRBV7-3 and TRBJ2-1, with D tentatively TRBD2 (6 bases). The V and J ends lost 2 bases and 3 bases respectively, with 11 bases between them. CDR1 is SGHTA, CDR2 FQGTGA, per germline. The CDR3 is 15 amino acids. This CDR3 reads CASSLVRGIYNEQFF. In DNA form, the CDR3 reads TGTGCCAGCAGCTTAGTCCGCGGGATCTACAATGAGCAGTTCTTC.

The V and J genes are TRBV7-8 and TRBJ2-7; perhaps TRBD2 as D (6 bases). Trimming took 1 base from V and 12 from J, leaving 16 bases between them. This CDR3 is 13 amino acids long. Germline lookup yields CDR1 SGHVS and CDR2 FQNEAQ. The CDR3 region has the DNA TGTGCCAGCAGCTTAGAGATTAGCGGCCTTAGGTACTTC. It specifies CASSLEISGLRYF.